Shown below are 18 T cell receptor beta chains from a single sample sequenced in a study of blood T cells in healthy people across ages. With a J-beta primer mix and a sample-barcoded 5' primer, a second PCR ran about 7 to 12 cycles. TCRdb fed the 5' RACE reads into MiXCR, producing one record per CDR3 protein. The sample records about 1.6 million distinct CDR3 sequences, about 31% being singletons. The sequenced material came from blood. These receptors were taken from a woman aged 25 to 39 in good health.

In its sample, this clonotype was seen a few times. This chain joins TRBV4-1 and TRBJ2-1; the D gene could be TRBD1 or TRBD2 (5 bases each). This CDR3 has 16 amino acids. Germline V lookup: CDR1 MGHRA, CDR2 YSYEKL. V dropped 0 bases and J dropped 2 bases, with 11 bases sitting between them. The CDR3 is CASSQDGTDTYNEQFF. Here the CDR3 DNA reads TGCGCCAGCAGCCAAGATGGGACCGACACCTACAATGAGCAGTTCTTC.

The chain links TRBV20-1 to TRBJ2-5; 7 nucleotides align to TRBD1. The J call may be wrong; the DNA end is better matched by TRBJ2-7. The CDR3 covers 15 residues. The V gene's germline CDR1 is DFQATT and CDR2 SNEGSKA (reference sequence). CDR3 coding DNA: TGCAGTGCTAGAGATTGGAAGGGGGCGTTGTACGAGCAGTACTTC. This codes for CSARDWKGALYEQYF.

About this clonotype: One end of the junction does not line up with germline, which may come from a read error. The chain employs TRBV9 and TRBJ1-2, with 8 bases identical to TRBD1. CDR3 length equals 14 residues. Germline-derived CDR1 and CDR2 are SGDLS and YYNGEE. The CDR3 protein is CTSSTRTGNYGYTF. The DNA for the CDR3 is TGTACCAGCAGCACACGGACAGGGAACTATGGCTACACCTTC.

The V call is TRBV7-8, the J call TRBJ1-1; the D gene is possibly TRBD1 (6 bases). V gave up 1 base and J gave up 5 bases, with 14 bases separating them. CDR1 is SGHVS, CDR2 FQNEAQ, per germline. CDR3 size: 15 residues. The CDR3 protein is CASSLDGGSGTEAFF. For the CDR3, the DNA is TGTGCCAGCAGCTTAGACGGGGGCTCTGGGACTGAAGCTTTCTTT.

This clonotype came up many times. The genes are TRBV12-3 or TRBV12-4 and TRBJ1-2, with D possibly TRBD1 on 5 matching bases. V lost 5 bases, J lost 7 bases, and 23 bases lay in between. This CDR3 has 16 residues. This CDR3 reads CASSLSQQERRGGYTF. In DNA, the CDR3 is TGTGCCAGCAGTCTTAGCCAACAGGAAAGGCGAGGTGGCTACACCTTC.

The CDR3 DNA reads as TGTGCCAGCAGTAGTATGGACAGCAACTATGGCTACACCTTC. Translated: CASSSMDSNYGYTF. This sequence joins TRBV2 and TRBJ1-2; D is perhaps TRBD1 (6 bases). CDR1 SNHLY and CDR2 FYNNEI come from the germline V gene. The V end lost 5 bases, the J end lost 2 bases, and 12 bases lay between the germline ends. This CDR3 region has 14 residues.

There are many counts of this clonotype. J is TRBJ2-1 and V is TRBV20-1; possibly TRBD1 or TRBD2 for D (5 bases each). Germline V gene lookup returns CDR1 DFQATT and CDR2 SNEGSKA (reference sequence). Trimming shortened V by 4 bases and J by 0 bases, and 10 bases separated the two germline ends. The CDR3 spans 14 residues. The CDR3 sequence is CSANEGLSYNEQFF. CDR3 in DNA: TGCAGTGCTAATGAGGGGCTCTCCTACAATGAGCAGTTCTTC.

V gene TRBV29-1 combines with J gene TRBJ1-2, with TRBD1 identical over 7 bases. CDR1 and CDR2 (germline): SQVTM, ANQGSEA. The CDR3 extends over 13 amino acids. The junction had 10 bases not matched to a gene; V was cut back by 6 bases and J by 6 bases. The CDR3 reads CSVSRDRVDGYTF. The CDR3 coding sequence is TGCAGCGTGTCCAGAGACAGGGTGGATGGCTACACCTTC.

The V gene is TRBV9, the J gene TRBJ1-5; maybe TRBD1 (6 bases). Germline V CDR1 and CDR2: SGDLS, YYNGEE. Deletions cut 4 bases from V and 3 bases from J, with 14 bases between. There are 15 residues in the CDR3. The CDR3 region has the DNA TGTGCCAGCAGCCCCTCCGGACAGAACAATCAGCCCCAGCATTTT. As protein: CASSPSGQNNQPQHF.

The chain couples TRBV20-1 to TRBJ1-4; D possibly corresponds to TRBD1 (5 bases). The CDR3 has 13 residues. Trimming left V 1 base short and J 8 bases short, with 11 bases between. Germline V gene lookup returns CDR1 DFQATT and CDR2 SNEGSKA (reference sequence). In DNA form, the CDR3 reads TGCAGTGCTAGAGGGGGAAGGGGAGAAAAACTGTTTTTT. Its protein product is CSARGGRGEKLFF.

This clonotype was counted ten times or more. The V gene is TRBV7-3, the J gene TRBJ1-1; the D gene is possibly TRBD1 (5 bases). Trimming left V 1 base short and J 8 bases short, with 11 bases between. Germline loops: CDR1 SGHTA, CDR2 FQGTGA. The CDR3 is 13 residues long. The CDR3 DNA is TGTGCCAGCAGCTTAATGAAAGGGGAGGAAGCTTTCTTT. It is translated as CASSLMKGEEAFF.

The V gene is TRBV6-1, the J gene TRBJ2-5; 7 bases fit TRBD2. From germline, CDR1 is MNHNS and CDR2 SASEGT. Trimming removed 4 bases from V and 1 base from J; junction bases left unmatched: 9. The length of the CDR3 is 16 residues. CDR3: CASSGRGMGLQETQYF. The DNA for the CDR3 is TGTGCCAGCAGTGGGCGGGGGATGGGACTCCAAGAGACCCAGTACTTC.

The sample holds many counts of this clonotype. J is TRBJ2-7 and V is TRBV4-1; TRBD1 aligns across 9 bases. This CDR3 region has 17 residues. Trimming cost V 4 bases and J 4 bases; bases outside gene matches: 14. CDR1 MGHRA and CDR2 YSYEKL come from the germline V gene. CDR3 DNA: TGCGCCAGCAGCCCTCAAAGACCGGGACAGGGTGGTTACGAGCAGTACTTC. The encoded protein is CASSPQRPGQGGYEQYF.

The sample holds many counts of this clonotype. V gene TRBV29-1 combines with J gene TRBJ2-1; 8 bases fit TRBD2. This CDR3 region has 15 residues. The V and J ends lost 3 bases and 5 bases, in that order; junction bases with no gene match: 9. Germline V gene data show CDR1 as SQVTM and CDR2 as ANQGSEA. Here the CDR3 reads CSVEELADPHNEQFF. For the CDR3, the DNA is TGCAGCGTTGAGGAACTAGCGGACCCCCACAATGAGCAGTTCTTC.

J is TRBJ2-7 and V is TRBV11-2; 8 bases are shared with TRBD2. The CDR3 runs 16 residues. V trimming: 0 bases; J trimming: 4 bases; junction bases outside the gene matches: 8. Germline V gives CDR1 SGHAT, CDR2 FQNNGV. In DNA, the CDR3 is TGTGCCAGCAGCTTAGAGCCTAGCGGGTCCGGATACGAGCAGTACTTC. Its translation is CASSLEPSGSGYEQYF.

The V and J genes are TRBV19 and TRBJ2-3; TRBD2 matches at 8 bases. The CDR3 consists of 15 residues. V lost 5 bases and J lost 5; bases outside the gene matches: 9. The germline CDR1 and CDR2 sequences are LNHDA and SQIVND (reference sequence). The DNA for the CDR3 is TGTGCCAGTAGTCTGAACTCACTAGCGGAAGATACGCAGTATTTT. As protein: CASSLNSLAEDTQYF.

This chain links TRBV7-9 with TRBJ2-7; 8 positions match TRBD2. The CDR3 has 16 residues. V lost 3 bases to trimming and J lost 0 bases; unmatched junction nucleotides: 7. Per germline, CDR1 SEHNR and CDR2 FQNEAQ (reference sequence). This chain's CDR3 is CASSFTRTSLSYEQYF. The CDR3 nucleotides are TGTGCCAGCAGCTTTACTAGGACTAGCCTCTCCTACGAGCAGTACTTC.

This clonotype was counted only a few times. This chain links TRBV10-1 with TRBJ2-5; D assignment may be TRBD1 or TRBD2 (6 bases each). The CDR3 is 13 amino acids. Germline V gene lookup returns CDR1 WNHNN and CDR2 SYGVQD (reference sequence). The V gene lost 4 bases and the J gene lost 3 bases, with 9 bases spanning the gap. The CDR3 DNA sequence: TGCGCCAGCAGTGCCGGGGGCAAAGAGACCCAGTACTTC. Translation gives CASSAGGKETQYF.